Listed below are T cell receptor beta chains from one sample, sequenced in a study of PD-1 blockade in classical Hodgkin lymphoma. Clones were sequenced by immunoSEQ multiplex PCR, and TCRdb holds only the in-frame ones, with some missing. The repertoire holds roughly 15,000 clones, about 83% seen once, with roughly 21% in the top ten. The source material was peripheral blood mononuclear cells (PBMCs), sampled at baseline. The origin of the receptors is a human donor with classical Hodgkin lymphoma. CDR3s include the opening cysteine and the closing phenylalanine or tryptophan. A D gene is named only where the DNA matches it firmly. Where a row states a size, it is once, few, many or the class of an expanded clone; other rows omit it.

cdr3_aa cdr3_nt d_call clone_size j_call v_call
CASRDTLSYEQYF TGTGCCAGCCGGGACACCCTTTCCTACGAGCAGTACTTC . . TRBJ2-7 TRBV2
CASSHPSGGGYTF TGTGCCAGCAGCCACCCGTCGGGGGGCGGCTACACCTTC . once TRBJ1-2 TRBV7-6
CASSSGDRGTNTEAFF TGTGCCAGCAGCTCCGGGGACAGGGGCACTAACACTGAAGCTTTCTTT TRBD1 . TRBJ1-1 TRBV7-6
CADCRGRNTEAFF TGTGCCGACTGCAGGGGGCGGAACACTGAAGCTTTCTTT TRBD1 once TRBJ1-1 TRBV6-6
CASSFVAGNYGYTF TGTGCCAGCAGCTTTGTGGCGGGGAACTATGGCTACACCTTC . . TRBJ1-2 TRBV5-8
CASSTDRRANEKLFF TGTGCCAGTAGCACCGACAGGAGGGCTAATGAAAAACTGTTTTTT . . TRBJ1-4 TRBV19
CASGLGDPSNQPQHF TGTGCTAGTGGTTTGGGAGACCCGTCCAATCAGCCCCAGCATTTT . . TRBJ1-5 TRBV12-5
CASSEGTGIQPQHF TGCGCCAGCAGTGAGGGGACAGGGATTCAGCCCCAGCATTTT TRBD1 few TRBJ1-5 TRBV10-2
CASSLVGRGYNEQFF TGTGCCAGCAGCTTGGTCGGAAGGGGATACAATGAGCAGTTCTTC . . TRBJ2-1 TRBV5-4
CASSLSNYGYTF TGTGCCAGCAGCTTAAGCAACTATGGCTACACCTTC . . TRBJ1-2 TRBV7-2